These 6 T cell receptor beta chains originate from one sample sequenced in a study of cytomegalovirus exposure and HLA in healthy donors. PCR employed 60 Vbeta and 13 Jbeta primers. Measured with immunoSEQ multiplex PCR; TCRdb has only the in-frame clones, and not every one. The repertoire has over 90,000 clones, 60% to 70% of them found once; the top ten carry 2.5% to 4%. Sequencing input: PBMCs. The source of these receptors is a woman aged 45-59 years in good health and CMV-seronegative.

The V call is TRBV2, the J call TRBJ2-5; 9 bases are a match to TRBD1. Per germline, CDR1 SNHLY and CDR2 FYNNEI. CDR3 length: 14 amino acids. The J segment lost 3 bases and the V segment lost 6 bases, leaving 5 bases of the junction unmatched. DNA for the CDR3: TGTGCCAGCAGCAACAGGGGGCCGGAAGAGACCCAGTACTTC. It yields the protein CASSNRGPEETQYF.

In this sample, this clone turned up a few times. The rearrangement joins TRBV2 to TRBJ2-2, with a weak D call TRBD1 (5 bases). Germline CDR1 reads SNHLY; CDR2 reads FYNNEI. V lost 3 bases, J lost 6 bases, and 14 bases lay in between. This CDR3 has 15 amino acids. The CDR3 sequence: CASSDQGLIAGELFF. The CDR3, as DNA: TGTGCCAGCAGTGATCAGGGTTTAATAGCCGGGGAGCTGTTTTTT.

The chain recombines TRBV11-3 with TRBJ2-7, with 9 bases matching TRBD1. This CDR3 contains 15 residues. The V gene end was trimmed by 5 bases and the J gene end by 6 bases; junction bases not matched to a gene: 11. Germline assignment: CDR1 SGHNT and CDR2 YENEEA. CDR3 amino acids: CASSPSGTGNREQYF. For the CDR3, the DNA is TGTGCCAGCAGCCCGTCCGGGACAGGGAATCGCGAGCAGTACTTC.

This sequence joins TRBV7-9 and TRBJ1-1, with D possibly TRBD1 on 5 matching bases. Looked up from germline, CDR1 is SEHNR and CDR2 is FQNEAQ (reference sequence). Trimming removed 5 bases from V and 8 bases from J, with 18 bases in between. CDR3 length: 14 amino acids. CDR3 amino acids: CASSQQVGSNEAFF. The DNA of the CDR3 is TGTGCCAGCAGCCAACAGGTGGGGTCGAACGAAGCTTTCTTT.

The V and J genes are TRBV9 and TRBJ1-1; D remains ambiguous. Deletions cut 7 bases from V and 3 bases from J, with 10 bases between. The CDR3 covers 12 residues. Germline lookup yields CDR1 SGDLS and CDR2 YYNGEE. The CDR3 here is CASGGLDTEAFF. The CDR3 DNA follows: TGTGCCAGCGGAGGGTTGGACACTGAAGCTTTCTTT. The full variable domain, in which reference TRBV9 and TRBJ1-1 provide the parts outside the CDR3, is DSGVTQTPKHLITATGQRVTLRCSPRSGDLSVYWYQQSLDQGLQFLIQYYNGEERAKGNILERFSAQQFPDLHSELNLSSLELGDSALYFCASGGLDTEAFFGQGTRLTVV.

The rearrangement links TRBV5-4 to TRBJ1-2; 7 bases are a match to TRBD1. CDR1 and CDR2 from the germline V gene are SGHNT and YYREEE (reference sequence). The V and J ends lost 5 bases and 4 bases, in that order; junction bases with no gene match: 5. This CDR3 comprises 13 residues. Here the CDR3 DNA reads TGTGCCAGCAGTCGGGACAGCTTCTATGGCTACACCTTC. It specifies CASSRDSFYGYTF.